Given below is one T cell receptor beta chain in context. Its antigen is not known. This specimen comes from a study of shared clonotypes between healthy human individuals. Overall study: Three plates were used per donor for CD4 naive, three for CD4 memory, two for CD8 naive and one for CD8 memory. Study results and limitations: The study generally estimated greater richness for naive than memory subsets. Depth was large, yet rarefaction showed that sorted-subset sequencing was incomplete.

The length of the CDR3 is 15 residues. Germline CDR1 and CDR2: MNHNS and SASEGT. The trim removed 8 bases at V and 5 bases at J, leaving 13 bases unmatched. The data were produced by immunoSEQ multiplex PCR, yet TCRdb's version contains in-frame clones alone and is incomplete. The sample carries some 1 million clones, approximately 76% recorded once. The source is a man aged 18 to 30 in good health. Sequencing input: memory CD4+ T cells sorted from blood. This sample's subset: CD45RA-negative fraction. This chain joins TRBV6-1 and TRBJ2-7; the match to TRBD1 covers 9 bases. This chain's CDR3 is CASLSRDRVVDEQYF. Here the CDR3 DNA reads TGTGCCAGCCTCAGCCGGGACAGGGTCGTCGACGAGCAGTACTTC.